This T cell receptor beta chain was captured in a study of blood T cells in healthy people across ages. J gave up 2 bases and V 5 bases, and 7 bases lay outside the gene matches. In germline, CDR1 is SGHTA, CDR2 FQGNSA. CDR3 length: 16 amino acids. Using a J-beta primer mix together with a sample-barcoded 5' primer, a second PCR was run for about 7 to 12 cycles. From the 5' RACE reads, TCRdb called clonotypes with MiXCR, one entry per CDR3 protein. Of about 1.7 million distinct CDR3 sequences listed, approximately 30% were seen once; the top ten hold roughly 8%. The sequence was obtained from a woman under 40 in good health. The rearrangement uses TRBV7-2 and TRBJ2-7; TRBD2 aligns across 12 bases. Material for sequencing was blood. The CDR3 coding sequence is TGTGCCAGCAGCCAAATGACTAGCGGGGGTCCCTACGAGCAGTACTTC. Translated, it gives CASSQMTSGGPYEQYF.